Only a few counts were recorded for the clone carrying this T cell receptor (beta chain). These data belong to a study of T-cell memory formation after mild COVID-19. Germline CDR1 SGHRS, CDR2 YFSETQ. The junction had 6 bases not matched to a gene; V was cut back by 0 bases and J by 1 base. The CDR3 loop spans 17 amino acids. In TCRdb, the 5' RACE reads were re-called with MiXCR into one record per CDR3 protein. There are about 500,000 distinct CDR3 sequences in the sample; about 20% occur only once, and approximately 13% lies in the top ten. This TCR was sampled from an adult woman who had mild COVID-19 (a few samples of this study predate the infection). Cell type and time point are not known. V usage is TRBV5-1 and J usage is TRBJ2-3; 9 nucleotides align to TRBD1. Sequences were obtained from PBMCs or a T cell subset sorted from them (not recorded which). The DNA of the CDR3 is TGCGCCAGCAGCTTGGAACAGGGGGCTGTGGGCACAGATACGCAGTATTTT. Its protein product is CASSLEQGAVGTDTQYF.